One and the same sample provided the 23 T cell receptor beta chains below, sequenced in a study of graft-versus-host responses after intestinal transplantation. TCRdb's copy holds only in-frame clones and misses some; the assay was immunoSEQ multiplex PCR. The table records about 120,000 clones, approximately 95% of them present only once. Antigens of these TCRs are unknown. Sequenced material: unstimulated CD8+ T cells sorted from spleen or lymph node cells, taken before intestinal transplant. These receptors all come from a human donor who received an intestinal transplant.

This rearrangement joins TRBV28 to TRBJ2-7; D unresolved. The CDR3 is 13 amino acids. The V end lost 3 bases, the J end lost 5 bases, and 11 bases lay between the germline ends. Germline CDR1 is MDHEN and CDR2 is SYDVKM. The CDR3 reads CASSFRPFDEQYF. CDR3 nucleotides: TGTGCCAGCAGTTTTAGGCCCTTTGACGAGCAGTACTTC.

The count of this clone is one. The chain combines TRBV30 with TRBJ2-4; 7 bases fit TRBD1. CDR3 length: 12 amino acids. Trimming at V came to 3 bases and at J to 12 bases, leaving 8 bases not matched to a gene. Germline V gene sequence: CDR1 GTSNPN, CDR2 SVGIG (reference sequence). The CDR3 nucleotides read TGTGCCTGGAGCGAGGGGGCACTCGATCAGTACTTC. Encoded protein: CAWSEGALDQYF.

The V and J genes are TRBV5-4 and TRBJ2-1, with 14 bases fitting TRBD2. In germline, CDR1 is SGHNT, CDR2 YYREEE (reference sequence). The V and J ends lost 4 bases and 6 bases, in that order; junction bases with no gene match: 3. CDR3 size: 15 residues. This CDR3 is CASSIGTSGSNEQFF. CDR3 nucleotide sequence: TGTGCCAGCAGCATCGGGACTAGCGGGAGCAATGAGCAGTTCTTC. Full variable domain (remainder filled in from reference TRBV5-4 and TRBJ2-1): ETGVTQSPTHLIKTRGQQVTLRCSSQSGHNTVSWYQQALGQGPQFIFQYYREEENGRGNFPPRFSGLQFPNYSSELNVNALELDDSALYLCASSIGTSGSNEQFFGPGTRLTVL.

This chain uses TRBV7-9 with TRBJ1-1; 7 bases match TRBD1. The CDR3 is 17 amino acids. J gave up 0 bases and V 4 bases, and 11 bases lay outside the gene matches. Germline-derived CDR1 and CDR2 are SEHNR and FQNEAQ (reference sequence). CDR3 DNA sequence: TGTGCCAGCAGCTCATCCATTCACAGGGGTATGAACACTGAAGCTTTCTTT. Protein sequence: CASSSSIHRGMNTEAFF.

This clone was counted once. The V gene is TRBV5-8, the J gene TRBJ1-5; D call uncertain. The CDR3 covers 16 residues. Trimming removed 4 bases from V and 1 base from J, with 15 bases in between. Germline-derived CDR1 and CDR2 are SGHTS and YDEGEE. The CDR3 loop is CASSPAWGLSNQPQHF. The CDR3 bases are TGTGCCAGCAGCCCCGCCTGGGGATTAAGCAATCAGCCCCAGCATTTT.

The J gene is TRBJ1-5, the V gene TRBV6-5, with 7 bases aligning to TRBD1. Trimming removed 6 bases from V and 7 bases from J; junction bases left unmatched: 9. Germline V CDR1 and CDR2: MNHEY, SVGAGI. The CDR3 contains 14 residues. The chain's CDR3 is CASRPDRVEQPQHF. CDR3 in DNA: TGTGCCAGCAGGCCTGACAGGGTTGAACAGCCCCAGCATTTT.

The rearrangement links TRBV7-9 to TRBJ2-5; 7 bases fit TRBD1. The assigned J gene may be wrong: the sequence end matches TRBJ2-7 better. Germline CDR1 is SEHNR and CDR2 is FQNEAQ (reference sequence). CDR3 length: 15 residues. The CDR3 DNA sequence: TGTGCCAGCAGCGCGGCCCGGGACAGAAACTACGAGCAGTACTTC. This codes for CASSAARDRNYEQYF.

The chain employs TRBV19 and TRBJ2-5; 7 bases fit TRBD2. The J segment lost 0 bases and the V segment lost 3 bases, leaving 4 bases of the junction unmatched. This CDR3 is 15 amino acids long. CDR1 is LNHDA, CDR2 SQIVND, per germline (reference sequence). CDR3 nucleotide sequence: TGTGCCAGTAGTATCCTGGGAGGGTACCAAGAGACCCAGTACTTC. Protein product: CASSILGGYQETQYF.

There are a few counts of this clone. The chain recombines TRBV11-3 with TRBJ1-1; D is undetermined. The ends were cut back, 1 base at V and 8 bases at J, with 17 bases in the middle. CDR1 and CDR2 from the germline V gene are SGHNT and YENEEA. The CDR3 length is 15 residues. The CDR3 is CASSLGSTEGVEAFF. The CDR3 nucleotides read TGTGCCAGCAGCTTAGGTAGCACAGAAGGCGTCGAAGCTTTCTTT.

This chain's CDR3 is CASSFTSGSRETQYF. The CDR3 coding sequence is TGTGCCAGCAGCTTCACTAGCGGGAGTCGGGAGACCCAGTACTTC. V gene TRBV5-6 combines with J gene TRBJ2-5; TRBD2 matches at 11 bases. This CDR3 has 15 residues. Germline CDR1 SGHDT, CDR2 YYEEEE. V gave up 2 bases and J gave up 5 bases; unmatched junction bases: 5.

The J gene is TRBJ2-7, the V gene TRBV5-1; D not certain. Trimming removed 0 bases at V and 3 bases at J, with 10 bases between. From germline, CDR1 is SGHRS and CDR2 YFSETQ. The CDR3 consists of 14 residues. In DNA form, the CDR3 reads TGCGCCAGCAGCTTGGAAGGTCCCTTCTACGAGCAGTACTTC. It codes for CASSLEGPFYEQYF.

Comments on this clone: This specimen includes other DNA sequences encoding the same CDR3. The genes are TRBV19 and TRBJ1-1; TRBD1 matches 9 bases. Germline CDR1 LNHDA, CDR2 SQIVND (reference sequence). CDR3 length: 12 residues. V was pared by 6 bases and J by 5 bases, with 1 base of the junction left unmatched. CDR3 coding DNA: TGTGCCAGTAGGACAGGGGGAACTGAAGCTTTCTTT. It translates to CASRTGGTEAFF.

The rearrangement joins TRBV29-1 to TRBJ2-7, with D maybe TRBD2 (5 bases). V shed 6 bases and J shed 1 base, with 16 bases lying between them. CDR3 length: 14 residues. Per the germline V gene, CDR1 is SQVTM and CDR2 is ANQGSEA. CDR3 in DNA: TGCAGCGTCACGGGTCTGGGCGGGTCCTACGAGCAGTACTTC. It yields the protein CSVTGLGGSYEQYF.

V is TRBV6-5 and J is TRBJ2-2; D might be TRBD1 (6 bases). Germline CDR1 MNHEY, CDR2 SVGAGI. The ends were cut back, 7 bases at V and 8 bases at J, with 14 bases in the middle. The CDR3 has 13 residues. CDR3 sequence (DNA): TGTGCCAGCACTGAAACCGGGACAGGGGAGCTGTTTTTT. This sequence encodes CASTETGTGELFF.

V and J are TRBV11-2 and TRBJ2-1; weak D call: TRBD2 (5 bases). Germline CDR1 reads SGHAT; CDR2 reads FQNNGV. There are 16 residues in the CDR3. The ends were cut back, 5 bases at V and 2 bases at J, with 16 bases in the middle. CDR3 sequence: CASSPPGDGTYNEQFF. The CDR3, as DNA: TGTGCCAGCAGCCCGCCGGGCGACGGGACCTACAATGAGCAGTTCTTC.

The chain carries TRBV19 and TRBJ1-5; D unresolved. The CDR3 totals 14 residues. Germline V gene lookup returns CDR1 LNHDA and CDR2 SQIVND (reference sequence). Trimming cost V 3 bases and J 0 bases, with 6 bases left between them. CDR3 region: CASSIDYSNQPQHF. The CDR3 nucleotides read TGTGCCAGTAGTATCGACTATAGCAATCAGCCCCAGCATTTT.

The chain uses TRBV6-5 and TRBJ2-1; 9 nucleotides match TRBD1. This CDR3 region has 14 residues. Looked up from germline, CDR1 is MNHEY and CDR2 is SVGAGI. V lost 6 bases, J lost 6 bases, and 6 bases stayed unmatched. The CDR3 sequence is CASRNGDRVNEQFF. The CDR3, as DNA: TGTGCCAGCAGAAATGGGGACAGGGTCAATGAGCAGTTCTTC.

The chain links TRBV27 to TRBJ2-7; tentative D call: TRBD1 (6 bases). V gave up 5 bases and J gave up 5 bases, with 13 bases separating them. Germline V lookup: CDR1 MNHEY, CDR2 SMNVEV (reference sequence). This CDR3 contains 13 residues. The DNA for the CDR3 is TGTGCCAGCAGTCAGGGCAGGGGCCACGAGCAGTACTTC. Amino acid sequence: CASSQGRGHEQYF.

V is TRBV28 and J is TRBJ2-5; TRBD1 might be the D (6 bases). Near its end, the DNA agrees better with TRBJ2-7, so the J call may be wrong. This CDR3 has 14 residues. Looked up from germline, CDR1 is MDHEN and CDR2 is SYDVKM. Here the CDR3 DNA reads TGTGCCAGCAGTCTTACAGGGACCCCCTACGAGCAGTACTTC. Protein sequence: CASSLTGTPYEQYF.

This sequence joins TRBV6-5 and TRBJ2-3, with unresolved D. This CDR3 region has 15 residues. V gave up 0 bases and J gave up 2 bases, with 9 bases separating them. CDR1 and CDR2 (germline): MNHEY, SVGAGI. The CDR3 DNA reads TGTGCCAGCAGTTACTCAGTGGTCGACACAGATACGCAGTATTTT. Its protein product is CASSYSVVDTDTQYF.

V is TRBV13 and J is TRBJ2-7; no clear D. Germline V CDR1 and CDR2: PRHDT, FYEKMQ (reference sequence). The CDR3 covers 14 residues. Trimming removed 7 bases from V and 6 bases from J, with 19 bases in between. The CDR3 nucleotides are TGTGCCAGCACCCCCCTTATGGCTAGTGGCGAGCAGTACTTC. Translation gives CASTPLMASGEQYF.

This chain links TRBV28 with TRBJ1-5, with TRBD1 as a possible D gene (6 bases). The CDR3 contains 18 residues. The V and J ends lost 1 base and 4 bases respectively, with 20 bases between them. Germline V gives CDR1 MDHEN, CDR2 SYDVKM. The CDR3 DNA sequence: TGTGCCAGCAGTTTATTTTTAGGGGGGCGGCTACTAAATCAGCCCCAGCATTTT. Protein sequence: CASSLFLGGRLLNQPQHF.

This chain links TRBV27 with TRBJ2-7, with D possibly matching TRBD1 (5 bases). This CDR3 comprises 15 residues. Germline V CDR1 and CDR2: MNHEY, SMNVEV (reference sequence). Trimming cost V 5 bases and J 0 bases, with 14 bases left between them. The CDR3 protein is CASSPSRQSSYEQYF. In nucleotides, the CDR3 is TGTGCCAGCAGTCCGTCCCGACAGAGCTCCTACGAGCAGTACTTC.